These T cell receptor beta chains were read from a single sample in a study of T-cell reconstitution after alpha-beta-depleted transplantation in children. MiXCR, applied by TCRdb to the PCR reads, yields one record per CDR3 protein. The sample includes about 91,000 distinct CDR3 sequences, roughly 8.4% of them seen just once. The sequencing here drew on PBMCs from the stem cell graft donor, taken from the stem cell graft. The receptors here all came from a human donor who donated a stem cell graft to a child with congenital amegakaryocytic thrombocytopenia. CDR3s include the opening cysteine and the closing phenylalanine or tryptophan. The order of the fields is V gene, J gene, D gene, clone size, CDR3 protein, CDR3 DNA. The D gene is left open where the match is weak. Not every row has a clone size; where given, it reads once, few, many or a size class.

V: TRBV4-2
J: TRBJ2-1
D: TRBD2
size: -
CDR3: CASSRRTSGEQFF
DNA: TGTGCCAGCAGCCGACGGACTAGCGGGGAGCAGTTCTTC

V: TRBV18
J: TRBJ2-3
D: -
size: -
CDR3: CASSPPLGTEGADTQYF
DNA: TGTGCCAGCTCACCACCTTTGGGCACCGAGGGGGCAGATACGCAGTATTTT

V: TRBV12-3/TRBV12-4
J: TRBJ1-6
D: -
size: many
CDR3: CASSLGGSPLHF
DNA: TGTGCCAGCAGCCTAGGAGGTTCACCCCTCCACTTT

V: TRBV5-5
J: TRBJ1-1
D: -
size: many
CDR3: CASSPSGVNTEAFF
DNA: TGTGCCAGCAGCCCTTCGGGAGTTAACACTGAAGCTTTCTTT

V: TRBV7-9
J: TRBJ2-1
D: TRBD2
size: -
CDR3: CASSSSGASYNDQFF
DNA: TGTGCCAGCAGCTCTAGCGGGGCCTCCTACAATGACCAGTTCTTC

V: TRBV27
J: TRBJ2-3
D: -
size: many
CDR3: CASGERANWDTQYF
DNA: TGTGCCAGCGGGGAAAGAGCTAACTGGGATACGCAGTATTTT

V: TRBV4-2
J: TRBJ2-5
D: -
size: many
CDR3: CASSQEGSNQETQYF
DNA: TGTGCCAGCAGCCAAGAGGGGAGTAACCAGGAGACCCAGTACTTC

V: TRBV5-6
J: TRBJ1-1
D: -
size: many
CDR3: CASSSLGTVDTEAFF
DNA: TGTGCCAGCAGCTCACTGGGGACGGTGGACACTGAAGCTTTCTTT

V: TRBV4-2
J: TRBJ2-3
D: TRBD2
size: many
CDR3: CASSRGTSGGVDTQYF
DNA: TGTGCCAGCAGCCGAGGGACTAGCGGGGGGGTAGATACGCAGTATTTT

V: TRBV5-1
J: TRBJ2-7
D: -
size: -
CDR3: CASSPLQAHEQYF
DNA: TGCGCCAGCAGCCCCCTCCAGGCCCACGAGCAGTACTTC

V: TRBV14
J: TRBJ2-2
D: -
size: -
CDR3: CASSQDRGRINTGELFF
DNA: TGTGCCAGCAGCCAAGATCGAGGGCGGATCAACACCGGGGAGCTGTTTTTT

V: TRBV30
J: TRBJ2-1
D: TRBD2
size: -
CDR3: CAWSKQREGEQFF
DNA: TGTGCCTGGAGTAAGCAGCGGGAGGGTGAGCAGTTCTTC

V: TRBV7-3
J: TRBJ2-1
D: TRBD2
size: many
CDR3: CASSSSSGRQYEQFF
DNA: TGTGCCAGCAGCTCTTCTAGCGGGAGGCAGTATGAGCAGTTCTTC

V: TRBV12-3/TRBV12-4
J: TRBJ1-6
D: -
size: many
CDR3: CASSLNYGNSPLHF
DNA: TGTGCCAGCAGTTTAAATTACGGTAATTCACCCCTCCACTTT

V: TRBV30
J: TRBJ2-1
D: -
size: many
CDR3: CAWTRGSYNEQFF
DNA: TGTGCCTGGACTAGAGGGTCCTACAATGAGCAGTTCTTC

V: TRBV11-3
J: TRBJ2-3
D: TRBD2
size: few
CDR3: CASTAGGVDDTQYF
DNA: TGTGCCAGCACGGCGGGAGGGGTGGACGATACGCAGTATTTT

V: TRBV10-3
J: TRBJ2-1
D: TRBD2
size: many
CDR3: CASRPGGNEQFF
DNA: TGTGCCTCAAGACCGGGAGGCAATGAGCAGTTCTTC

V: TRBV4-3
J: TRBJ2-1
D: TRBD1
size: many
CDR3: CASSQDVAGGFNEQFF
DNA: TGCGCCAGCAGCCAAGATGTGGCAGGGGGCTTCAATGAGCAGTTCTTC

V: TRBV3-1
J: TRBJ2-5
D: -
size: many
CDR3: CASSGTDQETQYF
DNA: TGTGCCAGCAGCGGGACGGACCAAGAGACCCAGTACTTC